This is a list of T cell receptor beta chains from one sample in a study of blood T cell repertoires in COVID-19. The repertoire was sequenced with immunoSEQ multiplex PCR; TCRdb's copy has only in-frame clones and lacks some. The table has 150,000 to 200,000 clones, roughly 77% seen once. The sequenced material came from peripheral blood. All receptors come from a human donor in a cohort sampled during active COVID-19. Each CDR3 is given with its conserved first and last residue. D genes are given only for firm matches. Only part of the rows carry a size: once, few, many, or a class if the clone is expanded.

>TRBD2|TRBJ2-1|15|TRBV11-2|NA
CASRHTSGVLNEQFF
TGTGCCAGCCGCCATACTAGCGGGGTTCTCAATGAGCAGTTCTTC
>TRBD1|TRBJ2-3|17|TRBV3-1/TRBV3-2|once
CASSQGFPRGQGDTQYF
TGTGCCAGCAGCCAGGGGTTTCCCAGGGGGCAGGGAGATACGCAGTATTTT
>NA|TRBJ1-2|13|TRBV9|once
CASSVGGPESYTF
TGTGCCAGCAGCGTAGGAGGCCCAGAAAGCTACACCTTC
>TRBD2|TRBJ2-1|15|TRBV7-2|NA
CASSLVRGEYNEQFF
TGTGCCAGCAGCTTAGTACGGGGGGAATACAATGAGCAGTTCTTC
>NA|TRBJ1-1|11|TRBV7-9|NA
CASTLSTEAFF
TGTGCCAGCACCCTCAGTACTGAAGCTTTCTTT
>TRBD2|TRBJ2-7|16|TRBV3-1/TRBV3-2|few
CASSRMGGLLYEGQYF
TGTGCCAGCAGCCGAATGGGAGGGTTACTCTACGAAGGGCAGTACTTC
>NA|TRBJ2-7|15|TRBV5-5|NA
CASSLEGHGSYEQYF
TGTGCCAGCAGCTTGGAGGGACACGGATCCTACGAGCAGTACTTC
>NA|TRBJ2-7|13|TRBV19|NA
CASSLGHWYEQYF
TGTGCCAGTAGTTTGGGCCATTGGTACGAGCAGTACTTC
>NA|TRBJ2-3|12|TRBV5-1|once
CASSFSTDTQYF
TGCGCCAGCAGCTTCTCCACAGATACGCAGTATTTT
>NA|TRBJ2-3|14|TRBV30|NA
CACSGISSTDTQYF
TGCGCCTGCTCCGGGATTTCTTCGACAGATACGCAGTATTTT
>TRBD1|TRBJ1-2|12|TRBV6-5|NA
CASSTGDYGYTF
TGTGCCAGCAGTACAGGGGACTATGGCTACACCTTC
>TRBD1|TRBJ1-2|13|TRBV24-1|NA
CATRGQGAEGYTF
TGTGCCACCAGGGGACAGGGGGCTGAGGGCTACACCTTC
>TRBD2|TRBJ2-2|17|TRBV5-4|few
CASSRPSGGMNTGELFF
TGTGCCAGCAGCCGGCCGAGCGGGGGGATGAACACCGGGGAGCTGTTTTTT
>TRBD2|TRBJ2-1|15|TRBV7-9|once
CASRRGAVTYNEQFF
TGTGCCAGTAGGCGGGGGGCGGTGACCTACAATGAGCAGTTCTTC
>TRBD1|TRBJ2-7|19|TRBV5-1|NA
CASSPSWGSTGGESYEQYF
TGCGCCAGCAGCCCTAGCTGGGGTTCCACAGGGGGCGAGTCCTACGAGCAGTACTTC
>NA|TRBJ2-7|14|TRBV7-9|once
CASSLSSGEAEQYF
TGTGCCAGCAGCTTATCATCAGGTGAAGCCGAGCAGTACTTC
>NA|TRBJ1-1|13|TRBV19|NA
CASNNRVSTEAFF
TGTGCCAGTAACAACAGGGTATCCACTGAAGCTTTCTTT